This T cell receptor (beta chain) was sequenced in a study of CD8 T cells in ankylosing spondylitis. Notes on the study in general: Reportedly, matched ankylosing spondylitis synovial fluid was significantly enriched for disease-linked clones.

Each CDR3 protein gets one entry after TCRdb re-called the 5' RACE reads with MiXCR. The table shows 130,000 or so distinct CDR3 sequences, with approximately 6.8% occurring only once. This clonotype occurred many times. Antigen: not known. Trimming shortened V by 6 bases and J by 3 bases, and 18 bases separated the two germline ends. The CDR3 covers 16 residues. CDR1 and CDR2 from the germline V gene are SGHRS and YFSETQ. V usage is TRBV5-1 and J usage is TRBJ2-2; possibly TRBD2 for D (5 bases). The source is a male donor with ankylosing spondylitis or in good health (not recorded which). What was sequenced was blood, either unsorted or a sorted T cell fraction (not recorded which). Written as DNA, the CDR3 is TGCGCCAGCAACCTATTCGGGGTCCGGGACACCGGGGAGCTGTTTTTT. The encoded protein is CASNLFGVRDTGELFF.